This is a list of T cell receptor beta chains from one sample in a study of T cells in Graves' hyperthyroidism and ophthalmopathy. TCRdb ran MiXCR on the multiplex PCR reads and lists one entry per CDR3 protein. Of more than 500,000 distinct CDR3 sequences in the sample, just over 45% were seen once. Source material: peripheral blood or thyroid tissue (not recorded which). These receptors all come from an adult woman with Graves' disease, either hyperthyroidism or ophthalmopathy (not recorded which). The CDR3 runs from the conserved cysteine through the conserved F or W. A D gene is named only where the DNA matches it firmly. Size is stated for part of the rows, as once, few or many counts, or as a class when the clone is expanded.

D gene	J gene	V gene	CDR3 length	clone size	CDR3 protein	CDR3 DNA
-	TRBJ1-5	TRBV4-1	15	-	CASSQEWGGNQPQHF	TGCGCCAGCAGCCAAGAGTGGGGGGGCAATCAGCCCCAGCATTTT
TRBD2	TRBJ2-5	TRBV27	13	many	CALWTSGQETQYF	TGTGCCCTCTGGACTAGCGGGCAAGAGACCCAGTACTTC
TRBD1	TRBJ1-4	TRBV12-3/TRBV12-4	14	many	CASSPQGGGEKLFF	TGTGCCAGCAGTCCTCAGGGGGGAGGTGAAAAACTGTTTTTT
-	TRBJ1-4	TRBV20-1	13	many	CSASSGFNEKLFF	TGCAGTGCTAGTTCAGGGTTTAATGAAAAACTGTTTTTT
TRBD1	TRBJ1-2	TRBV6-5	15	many	CASRPPTGGRDGYTF	TGTGCCAGCAGACCCCCGACAGGGGGAAGGGATGGCTACACCTTC
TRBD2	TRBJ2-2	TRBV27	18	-	CATKTLAGGPGNTGELFF	TGTGCCACCAAGACCTTAGCGGGAGGGCCAGGGAACACCGGGGAGCTGTTTTTT
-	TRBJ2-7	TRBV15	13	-	CATSREYYYEQYF	TGTGCCACCAGCAGAGAATATTACTACGAGCAGTACTTC
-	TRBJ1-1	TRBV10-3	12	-	CAISGGRGEAFF	TGTGCCATCAGTGGAGGGAGGGGTGAAGCTTTCTTT
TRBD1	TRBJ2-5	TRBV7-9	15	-	CASSYLAQGLETQYF	TGTGCCAGCAGCTATCTCGCACAGGGGCTAGAGACCCAGTACTTC
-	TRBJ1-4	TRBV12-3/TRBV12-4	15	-	CASSPTALGDEKLFF	TGTGCCAGCAGTCCGACTGCCTTGGGGGACGAAAAACTGTTTTTT
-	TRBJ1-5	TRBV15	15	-	CATSRSRELRQPQHF	TGTGCCACCAGCAGATCCCGGGAATTAAGACAGCCCCAGCATTTT
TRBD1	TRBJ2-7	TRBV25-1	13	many	CASSSRDSYEQYF	TGTGCCAGCAGTAGCCGGGACAGCTACGAGCAGTACTTC
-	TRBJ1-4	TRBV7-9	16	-	CASSITHLAGGEKLFF	TGTGCCAGCAGCATCACACACCTAGCGGGAGGGGAAAAACTGTTTTTT
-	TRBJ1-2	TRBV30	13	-	CASNARQIYGYTF	TGTGCCTCCAATGCTCGGCAGATCTATGGCTACACCTTC
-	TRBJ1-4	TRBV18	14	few	CASSPQGEGEKLFF	TGTGCCAGCTCACCACAGGGTGAGGGTGAAAAACTGTTTTTT
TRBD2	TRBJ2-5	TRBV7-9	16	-	CASSFPGTRGSETQYF	TGTGCCAGCAGCTTCCCCGGGACTAGGGGGAGTGAGACCCAGTACTTC
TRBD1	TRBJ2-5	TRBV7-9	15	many	CASSTGQLIQETQYF	TGTGCCAGCAGCACGGGACAGCTTATTCAAGAGACCCAGTACTTC
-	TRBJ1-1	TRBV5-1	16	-	CASSLRGGPTNTEAFF	TGCGCCAGCAGCTTGAGGGGGGGGCCTACGAACACTGAAGCTTTCTTT
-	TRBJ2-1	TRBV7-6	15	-	CASSLGPPLYNEQLF	TGTGCCAGCAGCTTAGGACCCCCGCTCTACAATGAGCAGCTCTTC
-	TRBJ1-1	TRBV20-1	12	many	CSGEVAFTEAFF	TGCAGTGGGGAGGTGGCTTTCACTGAAGCTTTCTTT
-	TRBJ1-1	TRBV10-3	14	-	CAISGAGADTEAFF	TGTGCCATCAGTGGAGCAGGGGCGGACACTGAAGCTTTCTTT
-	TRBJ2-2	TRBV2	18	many	CASSEMYVSARPGEELFF	TGTGCCAGCAGTGAGATGTACGTGTCAGCACGCCCCGGGGAGGAGCTGTTTTTT
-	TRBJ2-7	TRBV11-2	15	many	CASSLGLDYSYEQYF	TGTGCCAGCAGCTTAGGTTTGGACTACTCCTACGAGCAGTACTTC
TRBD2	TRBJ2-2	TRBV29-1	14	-	CSRWTSRSTGELFF	TGCAGCCGATGGACTAGCAGAAGCACCGGGGAGCTGTTTTTT
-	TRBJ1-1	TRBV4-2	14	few	CASSWSRGHTEAFF	TGTGCCAGCAGCTGGTCACGGGGGCACACTGAAGCTTTCTTT
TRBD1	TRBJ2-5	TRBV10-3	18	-	CAITPRGQGSTGGETQYF	TGTGCCATCACCCCAAGGGGACAGGGCTCCACCGGGGGGGAGACCCAGTACTTC
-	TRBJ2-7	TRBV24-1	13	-	CATRDGQSGEQYF	TGTGCCACCAGGGACGGCCAGTCAGGGGAGCAGTACTTC
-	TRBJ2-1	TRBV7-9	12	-	CASKLVHNEQFF	TGTGCCAGCAAGCTAGTCCACAATGAGCAGTTCTTC
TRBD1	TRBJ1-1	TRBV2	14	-	CASSGQGRGTEAFF	TGTGCCAGCAGCGGACAGGGGCGCGGAACTGAAGCTTTCTTT
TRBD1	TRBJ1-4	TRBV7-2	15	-	CASSSQGAANEKLFF	TGTGCCAGCAGCTCACAGGGGGCGGCTAATGAAAAACTGTTTTTT